This is a list of T cell receptor beta chains from one sample in a study of blood T cell repertoires in COVID-19. Sequenced by immunoSEQ multiplex PCR; TCRdb stores in-frame clones only, minus some. The repertoire consists of under 200,000 clones, with approximately 86% occurring once and the leading ten covering 9.8%. Sequencing input: peripheral blood. All receptors derive from a woman older than 75 with acute or convalescent COVID-19. CDR3s include the opening cysteine and the closing phenylalanine or tryptophan. A D gene is named only where the DNA matches it firmly.

>TRBV27|TRBJ1-2|TRBD1
TGTGCCAGCAGACACCGACAGGGCTTCTATGGCTACACCTTC
CASRHRQGFYGYTF
>TRBV29-1|TRBJ1-1|NA
TGCAGCGTTGCAGGGGAGCGGAACACTGAAGCTTTCTTT
CSVAGERNTEAFF
>TRBV21-1|TRBJ2-4|NA
TGTGCCAGCAGCGCGCCCCTACCTGGAGCCAAAAACATTCAGTACTTC
CASSAPLPGAKNIQYF
>TRBV18|TRBJ2-7|NA
TGTGCCAGCTCCTCCGGGGTCTACGAGCAGTACTTC
CASSSGVYEQYF
>TRBV28|TRBJ1-3|NA
TGTGCCAGCACCCGGAGGTCTGCCTCTGGAAACACCATATATTTT
CASTRRSASGNTIYF
>TRBV7-8|TRBJ2-5|TRBD2
TGTGCCAGCAGCTCCAGACTAGCGGGTCGACAGTACTTC
CASSSRLAGRQYF
>TRBV15|TRBJ2-5|TRBD1
TGTGCCACCAGCAGAGATGTGGACAGGGGGCTTTCGGAGACCCAGTACTTC
CATSRDVDRGLSETQYF
>TRBV15|TRBJ1-5|NA
TGTGCCACCAGCAGAGATCCTGGCCCCAATCAGCCCCAGCATTTT
CATSRDPGPNQPQHF
>TRBV7-9|TRBJ2-5|TRBD1
TGTGCCAGCAGCCAAAACAGGGGCGCCGAGACCCAGTACTTC
CASSQNRGAETQYF
>TRBV2|TRBJ1-6|TRBD1
TGTGCCAGCAGTGACGGGACAGCTTATAATTCACCCCTCCACTTT
CASSDGTAYNSPLHF
>TRBV7-9|TRBJ2-1|NA
TGTGCCAGCAGCTTTTTATTCAATGAGCAGTTCTTC
CASSFLFNEQFF
>TRBV6-6|TRBJ1-2|TRBD1
TGTGCCAGCAGTTTGGGACAGGGGGAAGCCTATGGCTACACCTTC
CASSLGQGEAYGYTF
>TRBV7-9|TRBJ2-4|NA
TGTGCCAGCAGCCTTATAGGGCCGACAGGTATAGCCAAAAACATTCAGTACTTC
CASSLIGPTGIAKNIQYF
>TRBV7-7|TRBJ1-3|TRBD1
TGTGCCAGCAGCCAGGGGACAGCCTCTGGAAACACCATATATTTT
CASSQGTASGNTIYF
>TRBV2|TRBJ2-7|TRBD1
TGTGCCAGCAATTCAGGGGGACACAGCTACGAGCAGTACTTC
CASNSGGHSYEQYF
>TRBV5-1|TRBJ2-5|NA
TGCGCCAGCAGCTTAAGCGGCAAAGAGACCCAGTACTTC
CASSLSGKETQYF
>TRBV5-5|TRBJ1-5|TRBD1
TGTGCCAGCAGTCTGACAGGGGGCGGCAATCAGCCCCAGCATTTT
CASSLTGGGNQPQHF
>TRBV11-2|TRBJ2-7|TRBD2
TGTGCCAGCAGCTTAGTGGTAGGCGGGAGCTACGAGCAGTACTTC
CASSLVVGGSYEQYF